Sequencing of this T cell receptor (beta chain) was carried out in a study of T cell changes during pregnancy in multiple sclerosis (dated by TCRdb to 2018 to 2020). For the wider study: The study looked at changes in the T cell repertoire across pregnancy in women with multiple sclerosis.

A note on this clone: It has no known antigen specificity. Nothing much larger sits one base from this clone, and base qualities are not available.

Based on the germline V gene (reference sequence), the CDR1 and CDR2 sequences are SEHNR and FQNEAQ. There are 13 amino acids in the CDR3, from cysteine to phenylalanine inclusive. Just CDR3 DNA is preserved here, 39 bases in frame from base 1. V is clipped by 6 bases and J by 7 bases, and the sequence between their germline boundaries is 12 bases long. Receptor libraries were prepared by the immunoSEQ multiplex PCR assay. As stored in TCRdb, this immuneACCESS dataset retains in-frame rearrangements with V and J assigned. A fraction of the clones does not appear; measured against another copy, unresolved V genes explain less than half of the discrepancy, and the remainder lacks a known reason. The sample table shows some 60,000 clones, and 70% to 90% are seen once. The ten largest clones represent 0.38% of the sample.

This receptor chain uses TRBV7-9 and TRBJ1-4; no D gene call is confident. The sequence was obtained from a female donor with multiple sclerosis, enrolled in a pregnancy study. The input for sequencing was CD4+ T cells from peripheral blood mononuclear cells, taken in the third trimester of pregnancy. The CDR3 region reads CASSSSEGEKLFF. The bases are TGTGCCAGCAGTAGTTCCGAGGGTGAAAAACTGTTTTTT.